This TCR beta chain was sequenced for a study of shared clonotypes between healthy human individuals. The data were produced by immunoSEQ multiplex PCR, yet TCRdb's version contains in-frame clones alone and is incomplete. Found here are millions of clones, about 95% of them singletons; the top ten hold approximately 1.2%. Naive CD8 cells lacked CD45RO and underwent positive selection for CCR7, leaving out terminally differentiated effector memory CD45RA+ cells. The TCR sequence derives from a man between 18 and 29 years old in good health. The sample taken for sequencing was naive CD8+ T cells sorted from blood.

In DNA, the CDR3 is TGTGCCAGCAGCGTAGCCGGGTTCGCCAACTATGGCTACACCTTC. It codes for CASSVAGFANYGYTF. The V gene is TRBV9, the J gene TRBJ1-2; D gene uncertain. There are 15 residues in the CDR3. Trimming took off 0 bases at V and 2 bases at J, with 11 bases between the two ends. Germline CDR1 SGDLS, CDR2 YYNGEE.